This TCR beta chain was recovered during a study of T cell responses to AZD1222 COVID-19 vaccine. As for the study in general: Pooled together were second doses at about 4 or about 12 weeks.

Overall study results and limits: Baseline testing showed seropositivity in only six AZD1222 recipients. Close to half of spike-specific TCRs reportedly recognize unmutated variant regions. Recipients of two AZD1222 doses showed rising Spike-specific TCR breadth and depth.

Turning to this clone: Its antigen is not identified.

Clones were sequenced by immunoSEQ multiplex PCR, and TCRdb holds only the in-frame ones, with some missing. The profile covers about 94,000 clones, with roughly 90% appearing a single time and over 7.5% taken by the ten largest. Germline V gene lookup returns CDR1 SQVTM and CDR2 ANQGSEA. The V end lost 4 bases, the J end lost 0 bases, and 10 bases lay between the germline ends. The CDR3 has 15 residues. The J gene is TRBJ2-6, the V gene TRBV29-1; D is perhaps TRBD2 (5 bases). The TCR comes from an adult in good health. This material consisted of peripheral blood, taken on day 0 of AZD1222 vaccination. The CDR3 bases are TGCAGCGTTGTGACGGGAACCTCTGGGGCCAACGTCCTGACTTTC. Its protein product is CSVVTGTSGANVLTF.